The 5 T cell receptor beta chains below were found in one sample sequenced in a study of blood T cell repertoires in COVID-19. Profiling relied on immunoSEQ multiplex PCR, and the TCRdb table lists in-frame clones only, not all of them. The sample lists around 450,000 clones, about nine tenths occurring once. Specimen: PBMCs or T cells enriched from blood (not recorded which). The receptors stem from a woman in her late teens or twenties who had recovered from COVID-19.

The chain links TRBV2 to TRBJ2-5; D is ambiguous. Germline CDR1 is SNHLY and CDR2 is FYNNEI. This CDR3 comprises 12 residues. Trimming left V 4 bases short and J 2 bases short, with 5 bases between. The CDR3 DNA reads as TGTGCCAGCAGTGTTCAGCAAGAGACCCAGTACTTC. Protein sequence: CASSVQQETQYF.

Of note for this clone: A junction boundary mismatches the germline segment, possibly from a read error. The chain joins TRBV20-1 to TRBJ1-2, with a tentative D call TRBD1 (5 bases). The CDR3 runs to 11 residues. CDR1 and CDR2 (germline): DFQATT, SNEGSKA (reference sequence). In DNA form, the CDR3 reads TGCAGTGCTTATAAAAACCGGGACTCCTACTTC. Translation gives CSAYKNRDSYF.

The V gene is TRBV27, the J gene TRBJ2-7; 8 bases agree with TRBD1. This CDR3 has 14 residues. The germline V gene encodes CDR1 MNHEY and CDR2 SMNVEV (reference sequence). V trimming: 5 bases; J trimming: 4 bases; junction bases outside the gene matches: 7. The CDR3 reads CASSRQGIGYEQYF. For the CDR3, the DNA is TGTGCCAGCAGTAGACAGGGGATAGGTTACGAGCAGTACTTC.

The chain combines TRBV9 with TRBJ2-3; D unresolved. Looked up from germline, CDR1 is SGDLS and CDR2 is YYNGEE. Trimming pared 0 bases from V and 6 bases from J, leaving 11 bases between. The CDR3 runs to 14 residues. The CDR3 loop is CASSVGSTYDTQYF. The CDR3 DNA reads as TGTGCCAGCAGCGTAGGGTCGACTTACGATACGCAGTATTTT.

The gene calls are TRBV7-8 and TRBJ2-4; TRBD1 might be the D (5 bases). This CDR3 is 17 amino acids long. Per the germline V gene, CDR1 is SGHVS and CDR2 is FQNEAQ. V was cut by 4 bases and J by 9 bases, with 25 bases left in between. The CDR3 loop reads CASSSVPAGQVGVIQYF. The DNA of the CDR3 is TGTGCCAGCAGCTCAGTCCCTGCAGGGCAGGTTGGGGTCATTCAGTACTTC.